One and the same sample provided the 21 T cell receptor beta chains below, sequenced in a study of blood T cell repertoires in COVID-19. Only in-frame clones appear in the TCRdb table, and some are missing; sequencing was by immunoSEQ multiplex PCR. The sample has approximately 220,000 clones; 83% are singletons. Source material: PBMCs or T cells enriched from blood (not recorded which). These receptors all come from a woman between 45 and 65 years old who had been exposed to COVID-19.

The V call is TRBV29-1, the J call TRBJ1-4, with 7 nucleotides matching TRBD1. Germline trimming cut 7 bases from V and 0 bases from J; bases unmatched to any gene: 8. The CDR3 has 15 amino acids. Germline CDR1 reads SQVTM; CDR2 reads ANQGSEA. The CDR3 loop is CSALGGSATNEKLFF. The CDR3 DNA sequence: TGCAGCGCCTTAGGGGGCAGTGCAACTAATGAAAAACTGTTTTTT.

This clone was found a few times. The rearrangement links TRBV24-1 to TRBJ1-1, with a weak D call TRBD1 (5 bases). Germline values: CDR1 KGHDR, CDR2 SFDVKD. V dropped 2 bases and J dropped 1 base, with 16 bases sitting between them. The CDR3 is 17 amino acids. The CDR3 sequence: CATSDYSGPGENTEAFF. The DNA of the CDR3 is TGTGCCACCAGTGATTACTCAGGGCCGGGCGAGAACACTGAAGCTTTCTTT.

V usage is TRBV7-2 and J usage is TRBJ1-1; TRBD1 aligns across 7 bases. Unmatched junction bases numbered 5, after V lost 6 bases and J lost 4 bases. The germline gives CDR1 SGHTA, CDR2 FQGNSA. The CDR3 extends over 13 amino acids. Here the CDR3 reads CASSHSGGTEAFF. CDR3 in DNA: TGTGCCAGCAGTCATTCAGGGGGCACTGAAGCTTTCTTT.

The chain carries TRBV11-2 and TRBJ1-1; perhaps TRBD1 as D (6 bases). Between the trimmed V and J ends, which lost 4 bases and 1 base, there was a span of 19 bases. This CDR3 has 17 residues. Germline V gene sequence: CDR1 SGHAT, CDR2 FQNNGV. Here the CDR3 DNA reads TGTGCCAGCAGCTCCCGAGGGGTGAGGGGGACGAACACTGAAGCTTTCTTT. Residues: CASSSRGVRGTNTEAFF.

The V gene is TRBV19, the J gene TRBJ1-1; unclear D gene. Trimming pared 3 bases from V and 6 bases from J, leaving 11 bases between. Per the germline V gene, CDR1 is LNHDA and CDR2 is SQIVND (reference sequence). The CDR3 totals 13 residues. The CDR3 sequence is CASSIVEGSEAFF. The CDR3 bases are TGTGCCAGTAGTATCGTAGAGGGATCTGAAGCTTTCTTT.

This clone occurred once. J is TRBJ2-2 and V is TRBV19, with 12 bases that match TRBD1. The CDR3 sequence is 16 residues long. V shed 4 bases, J shed 7 bases, and the junction held 7 bases outside the gene matches. CDR1 LNHDA and CDR2 SQIVND come from the germline V gene (reference sequence). The CDR3 is CASSTAGTGGFGELFF. CDR3 sequence (DNA): TGTGCCAGTAGTACCGCCGGGACAGGGGGCTTCGGGGAGCTGTTTTTT.

This chain links TRBV21-1 with TRBJ1-1; the table assigns TRBD1, which was not confirmed against the DNA. TRBV21-1 counts as a pseudogene. The CDR3 has 17 amino acids. The CDR3 is CASSKDPYRILNTEAFF. In DNA form, the CDR3 reads TGTGCCAGCAGCAAGGACCCCTACAGGATATTAAACACTGAAGCTTTCTTT.

This clone appeared once. The CDR3 DNA is TGTGCCAGTAGTATAGAGAGAGGCACAGATACGCAGTATTTT. Translation: CASSIERGTDTQYF. The chain joins TRBV19 to TRBJ2-3; D is unclear. The V end lost 0 bases, the J end lost 1 base, and 5 bases lay between the germline ends. CDR1 is LNHDA, CDR2 SQIVND, per germline (reference sequence). The CDR3 covers 14 residues.

This CDR3 is CASGKPSGELFF. For the CDR3, the DNA is TGTGCCAGCGGCAAGCCTAGCGGGGAGCTGTTTTTT. The chain has TRBV18 and TRBJ2-2; D remains unclear. V dropped 8 bases and J dropped 7 bases, with 11 bases sitting between them. The CDR3 extends over 12 amino acids. In germline, CDR1 is KGHSH, CDR2 LQKENI.

In DNA form, the CDR3 reads TGTGCCAGCTCACCCCGGGACATCAACACCGGGGAGCTGTTTTTT. It specifies CASSPRDINTGELFF. This chain joins TRBV18 and TRBJ2-2; perhaps TRBD1 as D (6 bases). Germline V gene data show CDR1 as KGHSH and CDR2 as LQKENI. With 3 bases removed from V and 2 bases from J, the gap between germline ends came to 10 bases. There are 15 residues in the CDR3.

This chain connects TRBV11-2 to TRBJ1-1; a weak D match, TRBD1 (5 bases). Germline-derived CDR1 and CDR2 are SGHAT and FQNNGV. V lost 3 bases and J lost 1, with 6 bases in between. CDR3 length: 13 residues. CDR3: CASSFRGNTEAFF. For the CDR3, the DNA is TGTGCCAGCAGCTTTAGGGGGAACACTGAAGCTTTCTTT.

The CDR3, as DNA: TGTGCCAGTAGTATGGGGGGACGGGAAAAACTGTTTTTT. This sequence encodes CASSMGGREKLFF. This chain links TRBV19 with TRBJ1-4, with D perhaps TRBD1 (5 bases). The germline CDR1 and CDR2 sequences are LNHDA and SQIVND (reference sequence). CDR3 size: 13 residues. Trimming shortened V by 3 bases and J by 8 bases, and 10 bases separated the two germline ends.

The chain combines TRBV12-5 with TRBJ1-4; TRBD1 matches at 11 bases. The germline V gene has CDR1 LGHNT and CDR2 FRNRAP. This CDR3 has 19 residues. Trimming took 0 bases from V and 8 from J; bases not matched to a gene: 14. As DNA, the CDR3 is TGTGCTAGTGGTTTGGTACCCCCCCGGACAGGGGGCCCTAGGGAAAAACTGTTTTTT. It codes for CASGLVPPRTGGPREKLFF.

The chain couples TRBV6-6 to TRBJ1-6; D possibly corresponds to TRBD1 (6 bases). CDR1 is MNHNY and CDR2 is SVGAGI in the germline V gene (reference sequence). Trimming removed 7 bases at V and 7 bases at J, with 14 bases between. The CDR3 is made up of 14 amino acids. CDR3 sequence (DNA): TGTGCCAGCACCGTCGGACAGTCAAATTCACCCCTCCACTTT. The encoded protein is CASTVGQSNSPLHF.

This clone showed up just a few times. The chain's CDR3 is CASSFGGARPNSPLHF. CDR3 DNA: TGTGCCAGCAGTTTCGGGGGGGCCCGCCCTAATTCACCCCTCCACTTT. The J gene is TRBJ1-6, the V gene TRBV27; maybe TRBD1 (6 bases). The germline CDR1 and CDR2 sequences are MNHEY and SMNVEV (reference sequence). The CDR3 covers 16 residues. The V and J ends lost 3 bases and 6 bases respectively, with 15 bases between them.

The chain is built from TRBV12-3 or TRBV12-4 and TRBJ1-2, with D perhaps TRBD1 (6 bases). V was cut by 3 bases and J by 9 bases, with 11 bases left in between. The CDR3 has 12 residues. The CDR3, as DNA: TGTGCCAGCAGTTTCGGGCAGGGGAGCTACACCTTC. This sequence encodes CASSFGQGSYTF.

The chain carries TRBV7-2 and TRBJ2-3; D may be TRBD1 (5 bases). Germline V gene lookup returns CDR1 SGHTA and CDR2 FQGNSA. The germline V and J ends were trimmed by 1 base and 6 bases, with 14 bases remaining between them. This CDR3 region has 15 residues. Here the CDR3 reads CASSLGETAVDTQYF. The CDR3 bases are TGTGCCAGCAGCTTAGGTGAGACAGCTGTTGATACGCAGTATTTT.

The chain uses TRBV11-2 and TRBJ2-1, with 10 bases aligning to TRBD2. CDR1 and CDR2 from the germline V gene are SGHAT and FQNNGV. The CDR3 length is 18 residues. V shed 0 bases and J 0 bases; nucleotides not matched to a gene: 5. CDR3 coding DNA: TGTGCCAGCAGCTTAGAGAGTAGCGGGGGGTACTCCTACAATGAGCAGTTCTTC. It codes for CASSLESSGGYSYNEQFF.

This chain joins TRBV3-1 (or the pseudogene TRBV3-2) and TRBJ1-1; 7 bases map to TRBD1. The CDR3 covers 13 residues. Germline CDR1 and CDR2: LGHDT and YNNKEL (reference sequence). With V trimmed by 4 bases and J by 3 bases, 2 bases remained unmatched. The CDR3 nucleotides are TGTGCCAGCAGCCTCCAGGGGGACACTGAAGCTTTCTTT. It yields the protein CASSLQGDTEAFF.

This chain links TRBV18 with TRBJ1-1, with D unresolved. V lost 3 bases, J lost 1 base, and 12 bases lay in between. The CDR3 covers 15 residues. CDR1 and CDR2 (germline): KGHSH, LQKENI. The CDR3 bases are TGTGCCAGCTCACCGATTCTTACAGCGAACACTGAAGCTTTCTTT. Encoded protein: CASSPILTANTEAFF.

The V and J genes are TRBV6-5 and TRBJ1-1; D perhaps matches TRBD1 (6 bases). Germline V lookup: CDR1 MNHEY, CDR2 SVGAGI. CDR3 length equals 14 residues. Trimming removed 5 bases at V and 6 bases at J, with 16 bases between. CDR3 sequence: CASSLSGEPSEAFF. The CDR3 DNA sequence: TGTGCCAGCAGTCTTTCAGGGGAGCCCTCTGAAGCTTTCTTT.